Given below is one T cell receptor beta chain in context. The authors sequenced TCR beta from blood CD8+ and CD4+ T cells. While CD8+ and CD4+ T cells were isolated negatively, TEMRA cells were enriched by FACS. This entry is derived from a study of CD8 T cells in Susac syndrome. It was with random hexamers that roughly 0.5 to 1 ug RNA was reverse transcribed. The TCR beta CDR3 was amplified by immunoSEQ multiplex PCR across 54 Vbeta, 13 Jbeta. TCRdb ran MiXCR on the immunoSEQ multiplex PCR reads and lists one entry per CDR3 protein. This repertoire shows approximately 300,000 distinct CDR3 sequences, roughly 85% found once; its top ten account for 0.21%. The receptor was derived from a human donor with multiple sclerosis. What was sequenced was CD8+ T cells from PBMCs.

CDR3 protein: CATGPGGGLNTEAFF. As DNA, the CDR3 is TGTGCCACCGGCCCCGGGGGGGGTTTGAACACTGAAGCTTTCTTT. V and J are TRBV15 and TRBJ1-1, with a possible D match to TRBD1 (5 bases). Trimming removed 8 bases at V and 0 bases at J, with 16 bases between. The CDR3 has 15 residues. Germline CDR1 reads LNHNV; CDR2 reads YYDKDF (reference sequence).